This T cell receptor (beta chain) was sequenced in a study of CD8+ T cells in alopecia areata. Study at large: Oral tofacitinib (5 to 10 mg twice daily) was administered to treated patients. Study-wide results and limits: Among patients, TCR sharing was less clear than in mice, a difference possibly due in part to HLA diversity in the patient population. Higher clonality was seen in lesional scalp than in normal scalp, especially in alopecia totalis/universalis.

Following RNA extraction, reverse transcription yielded cDNA that acted as the sequencing template. Clones were sequenced by immunoSEQ multiplex PCR, and TCRdb holds only the in-frame ones, with some missing. The top ten hold 4.5% of the sample, which has about 130,000 clones, 58% seen once. Alopecia areata patients had lesional scalp punch biopsies and peripheral blood taken from them. In regard to this clone: The antigen remains undetermined.

This TCR was recovered from a human donor with alopecia areata. The sequencing used CD4+ T cells sorted from blood, collected at week 0.

This CDR3 is CASRGWLDQETQYF. CDR3 bases: TGTGCCAGCAGGGGGTGGCTGGATCAAGAGACCCAGTACTTC. V and J are TRBV6-5 and TRBJ2-5; D gene uncertain. This CDR3 contains 14 residues. Per the germline V gene, CDR1 is MNHEY and CDR2 is SVGAGI. Trimming took 6 bases from V and 2 from J, leaving 13 bases between them.